Shown below are 8 T cell receptor beta chains from a single sample sequenced in a study of control samples from healthy donors and cancer patients. The data were produced by immunoSEQ multiplex PCR, yet TCRdb's version contains in-frame clones alone and is incomplete. The table lists 150,000 to 200,000 clones, roughly 89% of them singletons. The sample consisted of blood. These receptors all stem from a woman in her 50s in good health.

The V and J genes are TRBV27 and TRBJ1-2, with a tentative D call TRBD1 (6 bases). Germline V gene data show CDR1 as MNHEY and CDR2 as SMNVEV (reference sequence). V lost 0 bases, J lost 4 bases, and 15 bases lay in between. CDR3 length equals 16 residues. In nucleotides, the CDR3 is TGTGCCAGCAGTTTATCATCAGCAGGGGTAATCTATGGCTACACCTTC. It yields the protein CASSLSSAGVIYGYTF.

The gene calls are TRBV21-1 and TRBJ2-7; the D call TRBD2 from the table was never checked on the DNA. TRBV21-1 constitutes a pseudogene. The CDR3 covers 18 residues. CDR3 sequence (DNA): TGTGCCAGCAGCAAATCGGGACTAGCGGGAGCAACTTCCTACGAGCAGTACTTC. The encoded protein is CASSKSGLAGATSYEQYF.

Turning to this clone: Other DNA variants within this sample encode the same CDR3. The chain recombines TRBV28 with TRBJ1-3; 9 nucleotides line up with TRBD1. The junction had 1 base not matched to a gene; V was cut back by 4 bases and J by 3 bases. This CDR3 has 14 residues. The germline CDR1 and CDR2 sequences are MDHEN and SYDVKM. The CDR3: CASSSTGGGNTIYF. The DNA of the CDR3 is TGTGCCAGCAGTTCGACAGGGGGTGGAAACACCATATATTTT.

This chain joins TRBV12-3 or TRBV12-4 and TRBJ2-7, with a weak D call TRBD1 (6 bases). V lost 4 bases, J lost 6 bases, and 10 bases lay in between. This CDR3 region has 12 residues. In DNA form, the CDR3 reads TGTGCCAGCAGTTCCAGGGGCACCGAGCAGTACTTC. It is translated as CASSSRGTEQYF.

The genes are TRBV5-1 and TRBJ2-3, with D possibly matching TRBD1 (7 bases). The ends were cut back, 0 bases at V and 9 bases at J, with 23 bases in the middle. The CDR3 has 17 residues. Germline loops: CDR1 SGHRS, CDR2 YFSETQ. The DNA for the CDR3 is TGCGCCAGCAGCTTGGGGGGCCGACAGGGCCCTGGGGGGACGCAGTATTTT. This codes for CASSLGGRQGPGGTQYF. The full variable domain, its missing parts supplied by reference TRBV5-1 and TRBJ2-3, is KAGVTQTPRYLIKTRGQQVTLSCSPISGHRSVSWYQQTPGQGLQFLFEYFSETQRNKGNFPGRFSGRQFSNSRSEMNVSTLELGDSALYLCASSLGGRQGPGGTQYFGPGTRLTVL.

This clone was recorded only once. The chain couples TRBV11-2 to TRBJ1-6; D gene ambiguous. The CDR3 has 14 amino acids. The germline gives CDR1 SGHAT, CDR2 FQNNGV. The V gene lost 3 bases and the J gene lost 7 bases, with 10 bases spanning the gap. CDR3 nucleotide sequence: TGTGCCAGCAGCTTGGGGAACAGAAATTCACCCCTCCACTTT. It encodes CASSLGNRNSPLHF.

The chain carries TRBV29-1 and TRBJ2-2; D is tentatively TRBD1 or TRBD2 (5 bases each). Looked up from germline, CDR1 is SQVTM and CDR2 is ANQGSEA. The CDR3 sequence is 14 residues long. Trimming took 7 bases from V and 3 from J, leaving 15 bases between them. The chain's CDR3 is CSARGGFYTGELFF. The CDR3 nucleotides read TGCAGCGCCCGGGGCGGGTTTTACACCGGGGAGCTGTTTTTT.

CDR3 protein: CASSQGTGDEKLFF. Here the CDR3 DNA reads TGTGCCAGCTCGCAGGGGACAGGGGATGAAAAACTGTTTTTT. The chain employs TRBV18 and TRBJ1-4, with TRBD1 matching 10 bases. V shed 6 bases and J 6 bases; nucleotides not matched to a gene: 4. This CDR3 contains 14 residues. The germline gives CDR1 KGHSH, CDR2 LQKENI.